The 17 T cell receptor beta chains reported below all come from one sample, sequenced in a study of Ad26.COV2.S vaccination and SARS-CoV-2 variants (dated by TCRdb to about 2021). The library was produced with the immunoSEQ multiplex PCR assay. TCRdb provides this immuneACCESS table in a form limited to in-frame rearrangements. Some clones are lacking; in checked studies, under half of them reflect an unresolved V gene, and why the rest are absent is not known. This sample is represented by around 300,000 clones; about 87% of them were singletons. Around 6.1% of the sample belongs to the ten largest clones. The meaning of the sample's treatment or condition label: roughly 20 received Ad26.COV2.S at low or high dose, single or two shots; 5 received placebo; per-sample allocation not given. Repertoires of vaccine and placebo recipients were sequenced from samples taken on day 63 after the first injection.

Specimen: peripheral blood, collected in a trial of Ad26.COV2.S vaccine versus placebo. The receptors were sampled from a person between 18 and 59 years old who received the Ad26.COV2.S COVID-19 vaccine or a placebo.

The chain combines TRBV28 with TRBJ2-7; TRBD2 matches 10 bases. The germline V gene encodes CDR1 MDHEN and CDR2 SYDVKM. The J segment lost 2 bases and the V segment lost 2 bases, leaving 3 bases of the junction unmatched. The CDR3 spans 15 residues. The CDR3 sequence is CASSLPLAGAYEQYF. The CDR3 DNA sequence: TGTGCCAGCAGTTTACCTCTAGCGGGAGCCTACGAGCAGTACTTC.

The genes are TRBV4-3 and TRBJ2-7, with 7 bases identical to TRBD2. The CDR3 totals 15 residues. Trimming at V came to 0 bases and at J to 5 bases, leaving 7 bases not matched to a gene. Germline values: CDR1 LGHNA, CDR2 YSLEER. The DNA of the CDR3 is TGCGCCAGCAGCCAAGAGGCCAGCGGGATTGACGAGCAGTACTTC. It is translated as CASSQEASGIDEQYF.

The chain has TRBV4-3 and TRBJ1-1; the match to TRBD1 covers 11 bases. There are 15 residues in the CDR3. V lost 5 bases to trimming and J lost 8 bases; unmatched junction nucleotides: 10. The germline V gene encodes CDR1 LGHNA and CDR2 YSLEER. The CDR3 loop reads CASSSRDRGSGEAFF. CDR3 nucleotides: TGCGCCAGCAGCTCCCGGGACAGGGGGTCCGGAGAAGCTTTCTTT.

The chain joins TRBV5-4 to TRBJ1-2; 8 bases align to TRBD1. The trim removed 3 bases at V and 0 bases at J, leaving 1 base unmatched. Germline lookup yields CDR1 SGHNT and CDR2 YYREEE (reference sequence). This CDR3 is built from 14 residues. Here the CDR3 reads CASSSQGANYGYTF. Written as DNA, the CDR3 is TGTGCCAGCAGCTCACAGGGGGCTAACTATGGCTACACCTTC.

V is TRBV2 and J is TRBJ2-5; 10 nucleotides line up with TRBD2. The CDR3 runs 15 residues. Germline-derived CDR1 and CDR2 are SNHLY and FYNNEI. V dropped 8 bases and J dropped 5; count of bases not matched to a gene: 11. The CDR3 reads CASSVSSGGRETQYF. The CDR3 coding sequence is TGTGCCAGCTCAGTGTCTAGCGGGGGTCGGGAGACCCAGTACTTC.

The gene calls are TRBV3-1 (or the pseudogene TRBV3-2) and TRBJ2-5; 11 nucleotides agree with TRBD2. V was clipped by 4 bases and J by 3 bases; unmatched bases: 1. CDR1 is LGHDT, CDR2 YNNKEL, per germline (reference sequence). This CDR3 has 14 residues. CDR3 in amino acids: CASSLLAGEETQYF. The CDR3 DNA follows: TGTGCCAGCAGCCTACTAGCGGGAGAAGAGACCCAGTACTTC.

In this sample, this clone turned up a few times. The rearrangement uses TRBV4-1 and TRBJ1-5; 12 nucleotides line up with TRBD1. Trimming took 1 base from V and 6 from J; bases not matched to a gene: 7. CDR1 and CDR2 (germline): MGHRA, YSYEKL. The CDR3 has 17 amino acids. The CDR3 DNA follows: TGCGCCAGCAGCCAAGTATCGGGGACAGGGGGCCCTCAGCCCCAGCATTTT. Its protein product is CASSQVSGTGGPQPQHF.

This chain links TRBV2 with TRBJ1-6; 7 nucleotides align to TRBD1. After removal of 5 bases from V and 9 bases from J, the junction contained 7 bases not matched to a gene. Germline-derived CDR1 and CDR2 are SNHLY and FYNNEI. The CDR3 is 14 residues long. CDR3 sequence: CASSQPEGASPLHF. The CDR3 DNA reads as TGTGCCAGCAGTCAGCCTGAGGGGGCTTCACCCCTCCACTTT.

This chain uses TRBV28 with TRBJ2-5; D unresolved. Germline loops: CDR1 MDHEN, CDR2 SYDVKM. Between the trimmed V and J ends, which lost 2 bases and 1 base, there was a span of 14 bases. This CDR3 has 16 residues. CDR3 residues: CASSLSEDTTQETQYF. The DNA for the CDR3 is TGTGCCAGCAGTTTAAGTGAAGACACGACCCAAGAGACCCAGTACTTC.

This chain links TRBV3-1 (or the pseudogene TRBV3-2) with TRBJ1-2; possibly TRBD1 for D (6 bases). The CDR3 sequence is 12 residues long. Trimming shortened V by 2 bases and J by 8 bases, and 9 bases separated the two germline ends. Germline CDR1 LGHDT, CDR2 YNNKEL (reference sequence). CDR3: CASSQKGGGYTF. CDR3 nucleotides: TGTGCCAGCAGCCAAAAGGGGGGAGGCTACACCTTC.

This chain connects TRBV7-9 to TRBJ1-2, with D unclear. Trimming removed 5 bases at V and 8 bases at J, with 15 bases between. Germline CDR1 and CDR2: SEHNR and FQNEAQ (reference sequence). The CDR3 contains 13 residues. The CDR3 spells CASSHPRGIGYTF. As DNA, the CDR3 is TGTGCCAGCAGCCACCCCCGAGGGATCGGCTACACCTTC.

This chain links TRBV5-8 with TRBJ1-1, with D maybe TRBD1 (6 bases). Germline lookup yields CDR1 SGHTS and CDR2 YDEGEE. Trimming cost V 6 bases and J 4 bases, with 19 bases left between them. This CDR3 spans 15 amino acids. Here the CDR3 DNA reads TGTGCCAGCACCACGGGGGGGCGACGGGGCACTGAAGCTTTCTTT. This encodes CASTTGGRRGTEAFF.

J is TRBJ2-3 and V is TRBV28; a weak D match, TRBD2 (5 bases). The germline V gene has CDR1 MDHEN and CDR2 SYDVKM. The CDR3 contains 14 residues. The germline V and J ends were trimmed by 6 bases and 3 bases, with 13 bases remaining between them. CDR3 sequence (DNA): TGTGCCAGCAGCTATCAAGGGAGTACAGATACGCAGTATTTT. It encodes CASSYQGSTDTQYF. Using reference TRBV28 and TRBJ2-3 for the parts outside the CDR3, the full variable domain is DVKVTQSSRYLVKRTGEKVFLECVQDMDHENMFWYRQDPGLGLRLIYFSYDVKMKEKGDIPEGYSVSREKKERFSLILESASTNQTSMYLCASSYQGSTDTQYFGPGTRLTVL.

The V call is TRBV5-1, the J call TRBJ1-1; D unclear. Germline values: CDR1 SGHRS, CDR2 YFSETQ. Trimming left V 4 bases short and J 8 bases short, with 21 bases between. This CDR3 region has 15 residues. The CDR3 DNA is TGCGCCAGCAGCCGAGCCGGGCCGCCCGGTAAAGAAGCTTTCTTT. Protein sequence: CASSRAGPPGKEAFF.

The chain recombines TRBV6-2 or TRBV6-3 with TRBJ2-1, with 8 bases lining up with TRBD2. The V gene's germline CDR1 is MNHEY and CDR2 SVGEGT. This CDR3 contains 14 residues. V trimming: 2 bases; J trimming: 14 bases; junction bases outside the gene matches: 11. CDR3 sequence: CASSYTPGLGSKFF. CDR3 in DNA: TGTGCCAGCAGTTACACACCGGGACTAGGGTCTAAGTTCTTC.

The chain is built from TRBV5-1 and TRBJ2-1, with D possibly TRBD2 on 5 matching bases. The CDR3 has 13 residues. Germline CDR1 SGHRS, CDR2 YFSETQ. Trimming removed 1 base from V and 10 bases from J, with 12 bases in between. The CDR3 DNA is TGCGCCAGCAGCTTGTTCCAGGAGGCGGAGCAGTTCTTC. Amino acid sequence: CASSLFQEAEQFF.

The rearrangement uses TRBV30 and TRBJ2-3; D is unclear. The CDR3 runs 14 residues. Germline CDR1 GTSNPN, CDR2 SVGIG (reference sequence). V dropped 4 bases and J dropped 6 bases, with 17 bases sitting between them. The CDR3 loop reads CAWNHLPFADTQYF. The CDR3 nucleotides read TGTGCCTGGAACCACCTTCCATTTGCGGATACGCAGTATTTT. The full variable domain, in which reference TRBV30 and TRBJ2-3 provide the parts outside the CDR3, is SQTIHQWPATLVQPVGSPLSLECTVEGTSNPNLYWYRQAAGRGLQLLFYSVGIGQISSEVPQNLSASRPQDRQFILSSKKLLLSDSGFYLCAWNHLPFADTQYFGPGTRLTVL.